The TCR beta chain under discussion was sequenced for a study of patients and donors after allogeneic stem cell transplantation. This clonotype was detected a few times. TCRdb re-analysed the RT-PCR reads in MiXCR, keeping a single row per CDR3 protein. The sample includes 150,000 to 250,000 distinct CDR3 sequences, around two fifths of them seen just once. The CDR3 is 14 amino acids. Between the trimmed V and J ends, which lost 5 bases and 5 bases, there was a span of 13 bases. Per the germline V gene, CDR1 is MNHEY and CDR2 is SVGAGI. This chain joins TRBV6-5 and TRBJ2-1; no firm D call. Sequencing was performed on blood, either unsorted or a sorted T cell fraction (not recorded which). The sequence was obtained from a human donor who was either an allogeneic HSCT recipient or a stem cell or donor lymphocyte infusion donor (not recorded which). It is not recorded whose cells these are; they may come from a transplant donor. The CDR3 DNA reads as TGTGCCAGCAGTCCAGAAAATATGCACAATGAGCAGTTCTTC. This translates into CASSPENMHNEQFF.